This T cell receptor beta chain was identified during a study of beta chain features in type 1 diabetes. Whole-study findings and limits: Among type 1 diabetes patients, VDJ junctions had fewer insertions and more deletions. Moderately but significantly shorter TCRB CDR3s were found in Type 1 diabetes patients in all four CD4+ subsets. PCR might pick shorter templates more often, in the same way for patients and controls.

Since all of the isolated RNA was reverse transcribed, expressed TCRB transcripts were what got sequenced. The data were produced by immunoSEQ multiplex PCR, yet TCRdb's version contains in-frame clones alone and is incomplete. The sample records hundreds of thousands of clones, roughly 13% being singletons. On this clone itself: Its antigen is unknown.

This CDR3 spans 17 amino acids. Looked up from germline, CDR1 is SGHDT and CDR2 is YYEEEE. V dropped 0 bases and J dropped 0 bases, with 14 bases sitting between them. Naive, central memory, regulatory and stem cell-like memory cells within the CD4+ compartment were sorted using CD45RO/CCR7/CD25/CD127/CD95/CD27. The purity of all sorted populations exceeded 98%. The source is a man aged 18 to 35 with type 1 diabetes. The chain carries TRBV5-6 and TRBJ2-3; maybe TRBD2 (5 bases). The sequenced sample was naive CD4+ T cells from blood. The CDR3: CASSLVRISASTDTQYF. CDR3 nucleotide sequence: TGTGCCAGCAGCTTGGTCCGCATTAGCGCTAGCACAGATACGCAGTATTTT. The variable domain in full, completed from reference TRBV5-6 and TRBJ2-3, reads DAGVTQSPTHLIKTRGQQVTLRCSPKSGHDTVSWYQQALGQGPQFIFQYYEEEERQRGNFPDRFSGHQFPNYSSELNVNALLLGDSALYLCASSLVRISASTDTQYFGPGTRLTVL.